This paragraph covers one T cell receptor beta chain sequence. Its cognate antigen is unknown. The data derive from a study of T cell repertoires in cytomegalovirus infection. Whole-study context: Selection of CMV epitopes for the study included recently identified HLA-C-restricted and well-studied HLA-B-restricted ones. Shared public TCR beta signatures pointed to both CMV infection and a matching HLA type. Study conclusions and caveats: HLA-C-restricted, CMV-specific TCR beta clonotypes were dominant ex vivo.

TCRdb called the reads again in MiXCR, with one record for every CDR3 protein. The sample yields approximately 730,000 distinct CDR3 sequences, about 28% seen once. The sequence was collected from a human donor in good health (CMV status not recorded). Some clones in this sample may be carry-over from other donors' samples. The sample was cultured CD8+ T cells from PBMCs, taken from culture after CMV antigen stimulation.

CDR3 in amino acids: CSVQGLRTDTQYF. In nucleotides, the CDR3 is TGCAGCGTTCAGGGGCTTCGCACAGATACGCAGTATTTT. The chain is built from TRBV29-1 and TRBJ2-3, with D possibly TRBD1 on 6 matching bases. The CDR3 is 13 amino acids. Trimming cost V 5 bases and J 1 base, with 10 bases left between them. Germline values: CDR1 SQVTM, CDR2 ANQGSEA.